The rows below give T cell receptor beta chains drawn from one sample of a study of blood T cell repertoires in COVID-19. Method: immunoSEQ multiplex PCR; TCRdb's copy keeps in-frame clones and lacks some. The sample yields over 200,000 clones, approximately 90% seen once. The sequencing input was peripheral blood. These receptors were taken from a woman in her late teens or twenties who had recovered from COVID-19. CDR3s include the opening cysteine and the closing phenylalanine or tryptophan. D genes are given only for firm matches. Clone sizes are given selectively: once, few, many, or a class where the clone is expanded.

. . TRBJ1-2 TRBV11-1 CASSPGRLEGYTF TGTGCCAGCAGCCCCGGGAGGTTGGAAGGCTACACCTTC
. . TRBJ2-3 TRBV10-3 CAISGGSIYTDTQYF TGTGCCATCAGTGGGGGCTCCATATACACAGATACGCAGTATTTT
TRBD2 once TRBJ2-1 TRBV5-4 CASSQTSGSYNEQFF TGTGCCAGCAGTCAGACTAGCGGCTCCTACAATGAGCAGTTCTTC
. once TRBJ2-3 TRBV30 CAWTKGGSTDTQYF TGTGCCTGGACCAAGGGCGGGAGCACAGATACGCAGTATTTT
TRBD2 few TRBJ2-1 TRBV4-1 CASSQAPRGAGGPREQFF TGCGCCAGCAGCCAAGCACCAAGGGGAGCGGGAGGGCCCCGTGAGCAGTTCTTC
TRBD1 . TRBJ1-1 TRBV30 CAWRGGQGRLNTEAFF TGTGCCTGGAGGGGGGGACAGGGGAGATTGAACACTGAAGCTTTCTTT
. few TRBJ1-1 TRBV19 CASMEQGRGNTEAFF TGTGCCAGTATGGAACAGGGACGGGGCAACACTGAAGCTTTCTTT
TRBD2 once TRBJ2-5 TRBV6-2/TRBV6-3 CASSALSGSYETQYF TGTGCCAGCAGTGCCCTTAGCGGGAGCTATGAGACCCAGTACTTC
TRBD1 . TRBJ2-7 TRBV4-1 CASSQPTGAEQYF TGCGCCAGCAGCCAACCCACAGGGGCCGAGCAGTACTTC
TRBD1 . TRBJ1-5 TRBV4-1 CASSQVGQGSQPQHF TGCGCCAGCAGCCAAGTGGGACAGGGTAGTCAGCCCCAGCATTTT
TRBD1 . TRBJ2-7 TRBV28 CASSTGTGLYEQYF TGTGCCAGCAGTACCGGGACAGGACTCTACGAGCAGTACTTC
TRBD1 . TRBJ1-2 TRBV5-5 CASSFGTAAYGYTF TGTGCCAGCAGCTTCGGGACAGCCGCCTATGGCTACACCTTC
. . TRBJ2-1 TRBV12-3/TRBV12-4 CASSSGEQFF TGTGCCAGCAGTTCCGGTGAGCAGTTCTTC
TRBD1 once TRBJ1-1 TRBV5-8 CASSPGTGMNTEAFF TGTGCCAGCAGCCCCGGGACAGGGATGAACACTGAAGCTTTCTTT
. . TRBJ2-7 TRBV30 CAWSFYSEQYF TGTGCCTGGAGTTTTTACAGCGAGCAGTACTTC
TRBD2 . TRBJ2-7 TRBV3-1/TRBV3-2 CASSHGGRRSYEQYF TGTGCCAGCAGCCACGGCGGGAGAAGGTCCTACGAGCAGTACTTC